The text below deals with one T cell receptor (beta chain). A much larger clone is a single base away; this may be a read error. Time point defined: newly diagnosed GD, antithyroid drugs for less than 3 months. With RNA extracted from PBMCs as input, the TCR library was made. The source of the patients was an endocrinology department in Xi'an, China. Assembly of TCR beta libraries relied on iRepertoire HTBI primers together with Arm-PCR of CDR3 regions. TCRdb reprocessed the multiplex PCR reads with MiXCR, giving one entry per CDR3 protein. The sample carries about 470,000 distinct CDR3 sequences, about 16% recorded once. The CDR3 is 15 amino acids. Germline values: CDR1 MGHRA, CDR2 YSYEKL. These data originate in a study of regulatory T cells in long-lasting Graves disease. The same sample was also studied in work on T cells in Graves' hyperthyroidism and ophthalmopathy. That investigation notes: The HTBI primer set served for first-round RT-PCR of the TCR CDR3. For ophthalmopathy, model prediction preceded onset by a median 6.5 months.

The TCR was taken from a woman aged 25 to 39 with Graves disease. The sequencing here drew on peripheral blood mononuclear cells (PBMCs), taken at new diagnosis, from a patient treated with antithyroid drugs. The chain employs TRBV4-1 and TRBJ1-1, with D unclear. This CDR3 is CASSHGGIANTEVFF. Written as DNA, the CDR3 is TGCGCCAGCAGCCACGGAGGAATTGCGAACACTGAAGTTTTCTTT.